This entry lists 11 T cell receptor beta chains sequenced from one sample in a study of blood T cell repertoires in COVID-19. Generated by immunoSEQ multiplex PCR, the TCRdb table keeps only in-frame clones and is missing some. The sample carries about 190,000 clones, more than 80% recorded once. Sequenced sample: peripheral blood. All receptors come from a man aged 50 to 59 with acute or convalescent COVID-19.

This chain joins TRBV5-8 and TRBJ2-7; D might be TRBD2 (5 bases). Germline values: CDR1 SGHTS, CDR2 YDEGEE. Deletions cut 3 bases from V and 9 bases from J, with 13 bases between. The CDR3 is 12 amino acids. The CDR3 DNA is TGTGCCAGCAGCTCAGCGGCGACGGCGCAGTACTTC. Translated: CASSSAATAQYF.

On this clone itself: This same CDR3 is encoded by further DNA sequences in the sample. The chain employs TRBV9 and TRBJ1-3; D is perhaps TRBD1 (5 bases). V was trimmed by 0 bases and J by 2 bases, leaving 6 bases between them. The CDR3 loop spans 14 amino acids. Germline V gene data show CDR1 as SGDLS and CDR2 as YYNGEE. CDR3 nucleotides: TGTGCCAGCAGCGTAGCGGGGGCTGGAAACACCATATATTTT. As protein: CASSVAGAGNTIYF.

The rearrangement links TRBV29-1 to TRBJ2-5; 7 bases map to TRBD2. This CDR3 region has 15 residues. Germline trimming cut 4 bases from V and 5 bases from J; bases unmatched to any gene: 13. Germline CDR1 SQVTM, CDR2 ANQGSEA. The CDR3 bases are TGCAGCGTTGGGTTCTGGGGGAGGGCCGTTGAGACCCAGTACTTC. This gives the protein CSVGFWGRAVETQYF.

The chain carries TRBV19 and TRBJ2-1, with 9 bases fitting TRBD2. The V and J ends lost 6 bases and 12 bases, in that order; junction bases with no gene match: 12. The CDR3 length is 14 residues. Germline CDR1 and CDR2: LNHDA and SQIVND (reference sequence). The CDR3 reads CASRRGSGSSRQFF. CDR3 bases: TGTGCCAGTAGGAGGGGTAGCGGGAGTTCCCGGCAGTTCTTC.

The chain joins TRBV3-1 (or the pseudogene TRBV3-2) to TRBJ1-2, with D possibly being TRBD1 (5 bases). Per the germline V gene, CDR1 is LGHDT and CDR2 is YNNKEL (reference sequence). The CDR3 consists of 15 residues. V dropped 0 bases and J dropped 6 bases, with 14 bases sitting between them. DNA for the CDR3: TGTGCCAGCAGCCAAGATTCGGCAGGGTGGAATGGCTACACCTTC. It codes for CASSQDSAGWNGYTF.

CDR3 nucleotide sequence: TGCGCCAGCAGCTCGTCTGGACAGGGTACCACTGAAGCTTTCTTT. This encodes CASSSSGQGTTEAFF. The rearrangement uses TRBV5-1 and TRBJ1-1; 8 bases line up with TRBD1. The CDR3 is 15 amino acids. Germline V gene lookup returns CDR1 SGHRS and CDR2 YFSETQ. Losses at the gene ends were 3 bases for V and 4 bases for J; bases not matched to a gene: 8.

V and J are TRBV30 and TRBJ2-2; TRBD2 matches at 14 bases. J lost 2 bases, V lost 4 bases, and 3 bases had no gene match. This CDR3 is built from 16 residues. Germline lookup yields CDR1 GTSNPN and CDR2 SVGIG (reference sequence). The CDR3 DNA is TGTGCCTGGAAGGGACTAGCGGGAGCTAACACCGGGGAGCTGTTTTTT. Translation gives CAWKGLAGANTGELFF.

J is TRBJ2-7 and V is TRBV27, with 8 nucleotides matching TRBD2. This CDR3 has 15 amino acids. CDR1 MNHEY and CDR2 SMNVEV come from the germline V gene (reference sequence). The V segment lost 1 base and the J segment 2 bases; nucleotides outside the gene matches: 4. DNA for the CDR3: TGTGCCAGCAGTTTATTGTTAGCGGGGACCTACGAGCAGTACTTC. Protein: CASSLLLAGTYEQYF.

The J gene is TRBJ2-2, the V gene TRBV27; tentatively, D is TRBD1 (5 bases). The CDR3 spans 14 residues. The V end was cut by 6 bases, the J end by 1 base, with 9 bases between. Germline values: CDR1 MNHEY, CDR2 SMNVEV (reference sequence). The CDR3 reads CASRKGQNTGELFF. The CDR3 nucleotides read TGTGCCAGCAGAAAAGGACAGAACACCGGGGAGCTGTTTTTT.

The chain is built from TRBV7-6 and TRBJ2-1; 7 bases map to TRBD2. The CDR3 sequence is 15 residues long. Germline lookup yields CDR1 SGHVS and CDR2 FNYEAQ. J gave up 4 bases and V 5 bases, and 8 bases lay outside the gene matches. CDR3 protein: CASSNKRGWYNEQFF. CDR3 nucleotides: TGTGCCAGCAGCAATAAGCGGGGTTGGTACAATGAGCAGTTCTTC.

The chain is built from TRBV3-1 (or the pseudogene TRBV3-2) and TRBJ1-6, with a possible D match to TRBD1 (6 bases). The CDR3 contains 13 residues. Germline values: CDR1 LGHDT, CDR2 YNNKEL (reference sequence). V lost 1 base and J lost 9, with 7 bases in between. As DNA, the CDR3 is TGTGCCAGCAGCCAAGGGGGGCTTTCACCCCTCCACTTT. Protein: CASSQGGLSPLHF.